This T cell receptor (beta chain) was sequenced during a study of blood T cell repertoires in COVID-19. Study context: PBMCs, B-cell-depleted T cells, or T cells were the source of the cDNA or gDNA that made up the material.

With V trimmed by 6 bases and J by 4 bases, 5 bases remained unmatched. The CDR3 runs to 16 residues. Germline-derived CDR1 and CDR2 are ENHRY and SYGVKD. Using immunoSEQ multiplex PCR, the repertoire was profiled, and TCRdb retains in-frame clones only, with some absent. The sample has 300,000 to 350,000 clones, 86% seen once. Sequenced: PBMCs or T cells enriched from blood (not recorded which). The sequence came from a woman aged 40 to 49 with acute COVID-19. The gene calls are TRBV10-3 and TRBJ2-2; 13 bases line up with TRBD2. The CDR3 loop is CAISEGTSGVTGELFF. The CDR3 nucleotides are TGTGCCATCAGCGAAGGGACTAGCGGGGTCACCGGGGAGCTGTTTTTT.